This TCR beta chain was sequenced in a study of T cell responses to AZD1222 COVID-19 vaccine. The junction had 6 bases not matched to a gene; V was cut back by 6 bases and J by 1 base. CDR1 is MDHEN and CDR2 is SYDVKM in the germline V gene. The CDR3 consists of 15 residues. Study-wide results and limits: Donors in the cohort were predominantly white British and more often female, and clonal diversity was possibly underestimated. Repertoire samples came only from after the peak T cell response.

As for this clone: As yet, its antigen is unknown.

Profiling relied on immunoSEQ multiplex PCR, and the TCRdb table lists in-frame clones only, not all of them. The table lists some 190,000 clones, 90% to 95% of them singletons. The sequence came from an adult who received the MenACWY meningococcal vaccine as a control. This chain joins TRBV28 and TRBJ2-7; 10 nucleotides align to TRBD1. Sequencing used peripheral blood, obtained 28 days after the second dose of the MenACWY control vaccine. The CDR3 DNA is TGTGCCAGCAGACCCGGGACAGGGGAATCCTACGAGCAGTACTTC. Translation: CASRPGTGESYEQYF.